Each of the 32 T cell receptor beta chains below was sequenced from the same sample in a study of blood T cell repertoires in COVID-19. TCRdb's table, derived via immunoSEQ multiplex PCR, lists solely in-frame clones and lacks some. This table has around 13,000 clones, 65% to 90% appearing once. Sequencing was performed on peripheral blood. The receptors here all came from a man in his forties with active or convalescent COVID-19.

This chain uses TRBV5-5 with TRBJ2-7, with D perhaps matching TRBD1 (5 bases). Germline CDR1 reads SGHKS; CDR2 reads YYEKEE (reference sequence). The CDR3 extends over 14 amino acids. The germline V and J ends were trimmed by 2 bases and 2 bases, with 11 bases remaining between them. The CDR3 spells CASSLGSGPYEQYF. CDR3 coding DNA: TGTGCCAGCAGCTTAGGGTCAGGGCCCTACGAGCAGTACTTC.

V usage is TRBV24-1 and J usage is TRBJ2-7, with TRBD1 identical over 9 bases. Germline values: CDR1 KGHDR, CDR2 SFDVKD. This CDR3 is built from 13 residues. Losses at the gene ends were 9 bases for V and 4 bases for J; bases not matched to a gene: 6. DNA of the CDR3: TGTGCCACCTCACAGGGGGCGCGGTACGAGCAGTACTTC. Translated, it gives CATSQGARYEQYF.

The V and J genes are TRBV7-9 and TRBJ2-5, with TRBD1 matching over 7 bases. Germline V gene lookup returns CDR1 SEHNR and CDR2 FQNEAQ (reference sequence). The CDR3 has 15 amino acids. The V gene end was trimmed by 5 bases and the J gene end by 9 bases; junction bases not matched to a gene: 15. CDR3 protein: CASSATGQRVRAQYF. DNA of the CDR3: TGTGCCAGCAGCGCCACGGGACAGAGGGTTCGAGCCCAGTACTTC.

This clone was observed a few times. The rearrangement uses TRBV7-3 and TRBJ2-4; D gene uncertain. Trimming left V 3 bases short and J 5 bases short, with 8 bases between. Germline CDR1 is SGHTA and CDR2 is FQGTGA. CDR3 length: 13 amino acids. The CDR3 loop is CASSLARENIQYF. The CDR3 DNA reads as TGTGCCAGCAGCTTGGCACGGGAAAACATTCAGTACTTC.

This chain links TRBV2 with TRBJ1-1, with TRBD1 matching over 7 bases. V shed 3 bases, J shed 4 bases, and the junction held 2 bases outside the gene matches. This CDR3 has 13 residues. Germline V lookup: CDR1 SNHLY, CDR2 FYNNEI. Written as DNA, the CDR3 is TGTGCCAGCAGTGATCAGGGGGTCACTGAAGCTTTCTTT. This codes for CASSDQGVTEAFF. Variable domain in full (rest from reference TRBV2 and TRBJ1-1): EPEVTQTPSHQVTQMGQEVILRCVPISNHLYFYWYRQILGQKVEFLVSFYNNEISEKSEIFDDQFSVERPDGSNFTLKIRSTKLEDSAMYFCASSDQGVTEAFFGQGTRLTVV.

The genes are TRBV25-1 and TRBJ1-1; 9 bases line up with TRBD1. After removal of 9 bases from V and 0 bases from J, the junction contained 17 bases not matched to a gene. CDR1 is MGHDK and CDR2 is SYGVNS in the germline V gene. The CDR3 totals 18 residues. The CDR3 loop is CARSSSGTGRSMNTEAFF. For the CDR3, the DNA is TGTGCCAGATCGTCCTCGGGGACAGGGCGTTCTATGAACACTGAAGCTTTCTTT.

This chain connects TRBV19 to TRBJ1-2; 7 bases agree with TRBD1. Germline loops: CDR1 LNHDA, CDR2 SQIVND (reference sequence). The CDR3 contains 13 residues. After removal of 7 bases from V and 5 bases from J, the junction contained 7 bases not matched to a gene. The CDR3, as DNA: TGTGCCAGTATCTCCGACAGGGCGTATGGCTACACCTTC. This translates into CASISDRAYGYTF.

This rearrangement joins TRBV5-1 to TRBJ2-3, with D perhaps matching TRBD2 (6 bases). The CDR3 covers 15 residues. The germline gives CDR1 SGHRS, CDR2 YFSETQ. Trimming removed 0 bases from V and 4 bases from J, with 12 bases in between. In DNA form, the CDR3 reads TGCGCCAGCAGCTTGGTCGGGAGTGGGTCAGATACGCAGTATTTT. As protein: CASSLVGSGSDTQYF.

This chain joins TRBV7-2 and TRBJ2-7, with D uncertain. V was shortened by 4 bases and J by 0 bases, with 7 bases between the two germline ends. The CDR3 totals 13 residues. Germline V lookup: CDR1 SGHTA, CDR2 FQGNSA. In DNA form, the CDR3 reads TGTGCCAGCAGCTCCTGGAGCTCCTACGAGCAGTACTTC. The encoded protein is CASSSWSSYEQYF.

V and J are TRBV11-2 and TRBJ2-2; D might be TRBD2 (5 bases). The CDR3 length is 15 residues. Per the germline V gene, CDR1 is SGHAT and CDR2 is FQNNGV. Trimming took off 0 bases at V and 4 bases at J, with 9 bases between the two ends. The CDR3 reads CASSLDPGTTGELFF. The CDR3 nucleotides read TGTGCCAGCAGCTTAGATCCGGGAACCACCGGGGAGCTGTTTTTT.

This chain connects TRBV5-4 to TRBJ2-3; a possible D gene is TRBD1 (6 bases). CDR1 is SGHNT, CDR2 YYREEE, per germline (reference sequence). This CDR3 is built from 14 residues. The V gene lost 2 bases and the J gene lost 2 bases, with 9 bases spanning the gap. CDR3 amino acids: CASSFGQFTDTQYF. The CDR3 region has the DNA TGTGCCAGCAGCTTCGGACAGTTCACAGATACGCAGTATTTT.

V is TRBV9 and J is TRBJ1-1; D is perhaps TRBD1 (6 bases). V dropped 3 bases and J dropped 8 bases, with 14 bases sitting between them. This CDR3 spans 13 amino acids. The germline CDR1 and CDR2 sequences are SGDLS and YYNGEE. The chain's CDR3 is CASSAGQWGEAFF. CDR3 DNA sequence: TGTGCCAGCAGCGCAGGACAGTGGGGCGAAGCTTTCTTT.

The V call is TRBV10-3, the J call TRBJ1-5, with D perhaps TRBD1 (6 bases). The V and J ends lost 0 bases and 7 bases respectively, with 7 bases between them. This CDR3 comprises 13 residues. CDR1 is ENHRY and CDR2 is SYGVKD in the germline V gene. The CDR3 loop reads CAISESGAQPQHF. The CDR3 region has the DNA TGTGCCATCAGTGAGTCGGGGGCACAGCCCCAGCATTTT.

The CDR3 is CASSLSLRGGDQPQHF. The CDR3 nucleotides are TGCGCCAGCAGCCTAAGCCTCCGGGGGGGGGATCAGCCCCAGCATTTT. The V and J genes are TRBV4-3 and TRBJ1-5; D possibly corresponds to TRBD1 (5 bases). Germline CDR1 is LGHNA and CDR2 is YSLEER. The V and J ends lost 4 bases and 5 bases respectively, with 18 bases between them. CDR3 length: 16 amino acids.

The chain recombines TRBV5-1 with TRBJ1-1, with D possibly matching TRBD1 (6 bases). Trimming cost V 4 bases and J 0 bases, with 10 bases left between them. CDR1 is SGHRS, CDR2 YFSETQ, per germline. This CDR3 region has 14 residues. CDR3 DNA sequence: TGCGCCAGCAGCCCACAGGGATTGAACACTGAAGCTTTCTTT. Translation gives CASSPQGLNTEAFF.

The chain employs TRBV7-8 and TRBJ1-6, with a weak D call TRBD1 (5 bases). This CDR3 comprises 15 residues. V lost 5 bases and J lost 10, with 18 bases in between. The V gene's germline CDR1 is SGHVS and CDR2 FQNEAQ. This chain's CDR3 is CASSPGVAQESPLHF. CDR3 nucleotides: TGTGCCAGCAGCCCGGGGGTGGCGCAAGAATCACCCCTCCACTTT.

The genes are TRBV12-3 or TRBV12-4 and TRBJ1-1; 9 nucleotides agree with TRBD1. The CDR3 loop spans 13 amino acids. V shed 8 bases and J 3 bases; nucleotides not matched to a gene: 4. The CDR3 loop reads CASRTGAYTEAFF. The CDR3 nucleotides are TGTGCCAGCCGGACAGGGGCCTACACTGAAGCTTTCTTT.

The chain joins TRBV6-1 to TRBJ1-5, with a tentative D call TRBD1 (6 bases). There are 16 residues in the CDR3. From germline, CDR1 is MNHNS and CDR2 SASEGT. The V gene lost 2 bases and the J gene lost 4 bases, with 15 bases spanning the gap. The chain's CDR3 is CASSERYGRGNQPQHF. For the CDR3, the DNA is TGTGCCAGCAGTGAACGGTACGGCAGGGGTAATCAGCCCCAGCATTTT.

The chain has TRBV27 and TRBJ1-4, with D perhaps matching TRBD1 (5 bases). This CDR3 contains 14 residues. Per the germline V gene, CDR1 is MNHEY and CDR2 is SMNVEV (reference sequence). Between the trimmed V and J ends, which lost 6 bases and 8 bases, there was a span of 16 bases. CDR3 nucleotide sequence: TGTGCCAGCAGCCCCGGGAGGGGTCGAGAAAAACTGTTTTTT. Translating it yields CASSPGRGREKLFF.

This clone was observed a few times. The rearrangement uses TRBV7-9 and TRBJ2-2; D might be TRBD1 (7 bases). The CDR3 has 16 residues. V was shortened by 5 bases and J by 0 bases, with 13 bases between the two germline ends. Germline CDR1 SEHNR, CDR2 FQNEAQ (reference sequence). The CDR3 is CASSPGGTANTGELFF. CDR3 coding DNA: TGTGCCAGCAGCCCAGGGGGGACAGCGAACACCGGGGAGCTGTTTTTT.

V gene TRBV19 combines with J gene TRBJ2-1, with D possibly matching TRBD2 (6 bases). Germline-derived CDR1 and CDR2 are LNHDA and SQIVND (reference sequence). V lost 7 bases, J lost 6 bases, and 13 bases lay in between. This CDR3 contains 13 residues. This chain's CDR3 is CASTGEGLNEQFF. The CDR3 nucleotides are TGTGCCAGTACGGGGGAAGGACTCAATGAGCAGTTCTTC.

This rearrangement joins TRBV2 to TRBJ1-2; 7 nucleotides line up with TRBD1. The CDR3 runs 14 residues. Germline V lookup: CDR1 SNHLY, CDR2 FYNNEI. Trimming at V came to 6 bases and at J to 1 base, leaving 5 bases not matched to a gene. The CDR3 region has the DNA TGTGCCAGCAGCCGACAGGGAAGTAACTATGGCTACACCTTC. Translating gives CASSRQGSNYGYTF.

The chain recombines TRBV29-1 with TRBJ2-3; tentative D call: TRBD2 (6 bases). V lost 2 bases and J 1 base, leaving 7 bases between the germline ends. Per germline, CDR1 SQVTM and CDR2 ANQGSEA. This CDR3 spans 13 amino acids. CDR3 residues: CSVESGGTDTQYF. The CDR3 region has the DNA TGCAGCGTTGAATCGGGGGGCACAGATACGCAGTATTTT.

This chain joins TRBV13 and TRBJ2-1; 10 bases match TRBD2. CDR1 PRHDT and CDR2 FYEKMQ come from the germline V gene (reference sequence). V was clipped by 4 bases and J by 2 bases; unmatched bases: 2. The CDR3 length is 15 residues. This CDR3 is CASSYLAGAYNEQFF. CDR3 DNA sequence: TGTGCCAGCAGCTATCTAGCGGGAGCCTACAATGAGCAGTTCTTC.

CDR3 loop: CASSPGTGGAYGANVLTF. The CDR3 DNA reads as TGTGCCAGCAGTCCCGGGACAGGGGGCGCGTACGGGGCCAACGTCCTGACTTTC. The chain links TRBV5-6 to TRBJ2-6; 12 nucleotides agree with TRBD1. With 5 bases clipped from V and 4 bases from J, the junction kept 10 bases outside the gene matches. CDR3 length: 18 residues. Germline CDR1 is SGHDT and CDR2 is YYEEEE. Using reference TRBV5-6 and TRBJ2-6 for the parts outside the CDR3, the full variable domain is DAGVTQSPTHLIKTRGQQVTLRCSPKSGHDTVSWYQQALGQGPQFIFQYYEEEERQRGNFPDRFSGHQFPNYSSELNVNALLLGDSALYLCASSPGTGGAYGANVLTFGAGSRLTVL.

The CDR3: CASSGGEVSEAFF. CDR3 coding DNA: TGTGCCAGCAGTGGGGGGGAGGTCTCTGAAGCTTTCTTT. The chain combines TRBV2 with TRBJ1-1; possibly TRBD1 for D (5 bases). The V and J ends lost 4 bases and 6 bases respectively, with 12 bases between them. The CDR3 is 13 residues long. Germline CDR1 SNHLY, CDR2 FYNNEI.

The V call is TRBV19, the J call TRBJ1-1, with 10 nucleotides matching TRBD1. The V and J ends lost 5 bases and 4 bases, in that order; junction bases with no gene match: 7. This CDR3 contains 15 residues. Germline CDR1 LNHDA, CDR2 SQIVND (reference sequence). The CDR3: CASSVNDRGPTEAFF. CDR3 sequence (DNA): TGTGCCAGTAGTGTAAACGACAGGGGGCCCACTGAAGCTTTCTTT. The full variable domain, its missing parts supplied by reference TRBV19 and TRBJ1-1, is DGGITQSPKYLFRKEGQNVTLSCEQNLNHDAMYWYRQDPGQGLRLIYYSQIVNDFQKGDIAEGYSVSREKKESFPLTVTSAQKNPTAFYLCASSVNDRGPTEAFFGQGTRLTVV.

This chain uses TRBV18 with TRBJ2-5, with a possible D match to TRBD1 (6 bases). The germline CDR1 and CDR2 sequences are KGHSH and LQKENI. The CDR3 runs to 15 residues. Trimming shortened V by 3 bases and J by 1 base, and 12 bases separated the two germline ends. CDR3 amino acids: CASSPQTGTQETQYF. For the CDR3, the DNA is TGTGCCAGCTCACCTCAAACAGGGACCCAAGAGACCCAGTACTTC. The variable domain in full, with the rest retrieved from reference TRBV18 and TRBJ2-5, is NAGVMQNPRHLVRRRGQEARLRCSPMKGHSHVYWYRQLPEEGLKFMVYLQKENIIDESGMPKERFSAEFPKEGPSILRIQQVVRGDSAAYFCASSPQTGTQETQYFGPGTRLLVL.

This clone is categorized as medium-sized. This chain joins TRBV28 and TRBJ2-5, with 7 bases aligning to TRBD1. Germline V lookup: CDR1 MDHEN, CDR2 SYDVKM. The CDR3 has 15 amino acids. V shed 3 bases and J 4 bases; nucleotides not matched to a gene: 8. CDR3 sequence reads: CASSFDRAGGETQYF. CDR3 nucleotide sequence: TGTGCCAGCAGTTTCGACCGGGCAGGGGGAGAGACCCAGTACTTC.

This chain joins TRBV5-1 and TRBJ1-2; TRBD1 agrees at 9 bases. CDR1 SGHRS and CDR2 YFSETQ come from the germline V gene. V gave up 4 bases and J gave up 4 bases; unmatched junction bases: 5. This CDR3 is built from 14 residues. Written as DNA, the CDR3 is TGCGCCAGCAGCCCCCCGGGACAGGGCTATGGCTACACCTTC. Amino acids: CASSPPGQGYGYTF. Based on the CDR3 plus reference TRBV5-1 and TRBJ1-2, the full variable domain is KAGVTQTPRYLIKTRGQQVTLSCSPISGHRSVSWYQQTPGQGLQFLFEYFSETQRNKGNFPGRFSGRQFSNSRSEMNVSTLELGDSALYLCASSPPGQGYGYTFGSGTRLTVV.

This rearrangement joins TRBV3-1 (or the pseudogene TRBV3-2) to TRBJ2-1, with a possible D match to TRBD1 (6 bases). CDR3 size: 18 residues. Trimming left V 0 bases short and J 2 bases short, with 17 bases between. Per germline, CDR1 LGHDT and CDR2 YNNKEL (reference sequence). CDR3 in DNA: TGTGCCAGCAGCCAAGATCGGGCAGGGGTATTCCCCTACAATGAGCAGTTCTTC. Protein: CASSQDRAGVFPYNEQFF.

This rearrangement joins TRBV28 to TRBJ1-1; weak D call: TRBD1 (5 bases). Germline-derived CDR1 and CDR2 are MDHEN and SYDVKM. Trimming removed 5 bases from V and 1 base from J, with 8 bases in between. CDR3 length equals 13 residues. CDR3 sequence reads: CASSGDWNTEAFF. The CDR3 DNA is TGTGCCAGCAGTGGGGACTGGAACACTGAAGCTTTCTTT.